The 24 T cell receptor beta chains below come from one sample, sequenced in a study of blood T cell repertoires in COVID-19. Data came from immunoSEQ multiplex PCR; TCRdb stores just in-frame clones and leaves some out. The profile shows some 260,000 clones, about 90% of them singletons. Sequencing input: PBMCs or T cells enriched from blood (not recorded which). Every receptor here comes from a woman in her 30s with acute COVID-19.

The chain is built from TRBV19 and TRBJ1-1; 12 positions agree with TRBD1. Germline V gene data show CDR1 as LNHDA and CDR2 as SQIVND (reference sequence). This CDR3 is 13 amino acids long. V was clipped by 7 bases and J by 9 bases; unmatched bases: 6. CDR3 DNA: TGTGCCAGTAAGGGACAGGGGGCCTCTAAAGCTTTCTTT. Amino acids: CASKGQGASKAFF.

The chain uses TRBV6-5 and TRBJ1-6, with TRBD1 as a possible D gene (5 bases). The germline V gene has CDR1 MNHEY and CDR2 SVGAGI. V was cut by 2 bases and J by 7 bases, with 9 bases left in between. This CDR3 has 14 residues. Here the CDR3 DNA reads TGTGCCAGCAGTTACGGACAAAAAAATTCACCCCTCCACTTT. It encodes CASSYGQKNSPLHF.

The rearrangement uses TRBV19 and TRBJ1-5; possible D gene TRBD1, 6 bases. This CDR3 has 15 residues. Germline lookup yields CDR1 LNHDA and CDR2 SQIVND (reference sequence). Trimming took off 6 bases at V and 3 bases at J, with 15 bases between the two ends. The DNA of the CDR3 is TGTGCCAGTAGAATGGACAGAGCCACCAATCAGCCCCAGCATTTT. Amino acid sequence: CASRMDRATNQPQHF.

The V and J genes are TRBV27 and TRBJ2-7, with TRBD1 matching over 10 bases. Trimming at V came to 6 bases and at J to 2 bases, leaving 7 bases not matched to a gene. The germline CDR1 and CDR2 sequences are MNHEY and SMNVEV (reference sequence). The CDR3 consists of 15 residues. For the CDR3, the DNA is TGTGCCAGCAGATCCGGGACAGGGGAAACCTACGAGCAGTACTTC. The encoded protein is CASRSGTGETYEQYF.

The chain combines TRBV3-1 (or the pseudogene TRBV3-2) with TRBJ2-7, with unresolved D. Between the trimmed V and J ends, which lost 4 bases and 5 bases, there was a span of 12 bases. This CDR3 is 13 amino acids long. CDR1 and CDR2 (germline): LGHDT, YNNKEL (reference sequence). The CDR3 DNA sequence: TGTGCCAGCAGCCTAAACCTGGCCGACGAGCAGTACTTC. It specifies CASSLNLADEQYF.

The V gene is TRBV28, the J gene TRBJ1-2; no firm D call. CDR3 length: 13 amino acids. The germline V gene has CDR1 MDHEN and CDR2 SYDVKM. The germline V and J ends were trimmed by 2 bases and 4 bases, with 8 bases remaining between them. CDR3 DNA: TGTGCCAGCAGTTTAAGGGCGGGCTATGGCTACACCTTC. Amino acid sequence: CASSLRAGYGYTF.

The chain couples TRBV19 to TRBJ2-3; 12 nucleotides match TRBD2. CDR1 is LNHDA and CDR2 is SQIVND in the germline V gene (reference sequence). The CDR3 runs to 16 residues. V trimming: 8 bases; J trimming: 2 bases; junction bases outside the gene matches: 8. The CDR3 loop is CASGQRLAGDTDTQYF. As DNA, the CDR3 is TGTGCCAGTGGCCAAAGACTAGCGGGAGACACAGATACGCAGTATTTT.

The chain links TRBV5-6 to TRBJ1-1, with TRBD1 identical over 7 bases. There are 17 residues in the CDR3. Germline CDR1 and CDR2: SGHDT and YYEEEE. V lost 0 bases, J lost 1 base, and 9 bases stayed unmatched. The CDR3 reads CASSLATTGRRNTEAFF. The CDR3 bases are TGTGCCAGCAGCTTGGCCACGACAGGGCGGAGGAACACTGAAGCTTTCTTT. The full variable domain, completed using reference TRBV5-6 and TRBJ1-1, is DAGVTQSPTHLIKTRGQQVTLRCSPKSGHDTVSWYQQALGQGPQFIFQYYEEEERQRGNFPDRFSGHQFPNYSSELNVNALLLGDSALYLCASSLATTGRRNTEAFFGQGTRLTVV.

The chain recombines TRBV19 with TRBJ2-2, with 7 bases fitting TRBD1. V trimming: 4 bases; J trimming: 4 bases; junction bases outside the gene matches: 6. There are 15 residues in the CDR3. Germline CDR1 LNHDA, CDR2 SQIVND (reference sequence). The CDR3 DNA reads TGTGCCAGTAGTACCCAAGGGGGCTTCACCGGGGAGCTGTTTTTT. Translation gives CASSTQGGFTGELFF.

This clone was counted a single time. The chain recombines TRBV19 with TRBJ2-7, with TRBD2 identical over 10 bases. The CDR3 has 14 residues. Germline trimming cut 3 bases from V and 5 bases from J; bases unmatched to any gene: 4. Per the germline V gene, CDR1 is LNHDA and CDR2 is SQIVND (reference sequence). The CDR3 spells CASSIGAGGNEQYF. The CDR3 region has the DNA TGTGCCAGTAGTATTGGAGCGGGAGGGAACGAGCAGTACTTC.

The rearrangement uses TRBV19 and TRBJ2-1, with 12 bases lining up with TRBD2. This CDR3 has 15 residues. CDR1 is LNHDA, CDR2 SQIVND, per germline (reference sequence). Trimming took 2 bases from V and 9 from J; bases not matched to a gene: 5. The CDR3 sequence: CASSIQASGGVEQFF. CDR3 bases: TGTGCCAGTAGTATACAGGCTAGCGGGGGGGTTGAGCAGTTCTTC.

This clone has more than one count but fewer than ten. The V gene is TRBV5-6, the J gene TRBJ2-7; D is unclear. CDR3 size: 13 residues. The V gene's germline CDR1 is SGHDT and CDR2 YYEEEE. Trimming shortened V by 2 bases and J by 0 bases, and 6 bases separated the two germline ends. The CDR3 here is CASSFSSSYEQYF. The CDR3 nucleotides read TGTGCCAGCAGCTTTTCCTCCTCCTACGAGCAGTACTTC.

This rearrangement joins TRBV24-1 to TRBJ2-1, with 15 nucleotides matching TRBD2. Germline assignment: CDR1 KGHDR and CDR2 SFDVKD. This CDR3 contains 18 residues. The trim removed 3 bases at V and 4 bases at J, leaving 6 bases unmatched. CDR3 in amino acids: CATSDAGTSGGWYNEQFF. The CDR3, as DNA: TGTGCCACCAGTGATGCCGGGACTAGCGGGGGGTGGTACAATGAGCAGTTCTTC.

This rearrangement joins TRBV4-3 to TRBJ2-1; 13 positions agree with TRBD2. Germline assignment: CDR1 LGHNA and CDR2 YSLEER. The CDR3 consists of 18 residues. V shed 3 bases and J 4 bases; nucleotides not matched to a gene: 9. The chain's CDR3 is CASSQGGWTSGGYNEQFF. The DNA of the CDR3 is TGCGCCAGCAGCCAGGGGGGTTGGACTAGCGGGGGTTACAATGAGCAGTTCTTC.

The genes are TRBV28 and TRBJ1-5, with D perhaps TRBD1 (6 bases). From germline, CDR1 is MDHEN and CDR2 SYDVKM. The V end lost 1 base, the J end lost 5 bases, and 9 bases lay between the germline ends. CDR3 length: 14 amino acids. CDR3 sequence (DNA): TGTGCCAGCAGTTTATCCAGGGGACATCAGCCCCAGCATTTT. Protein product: CASSLSRGHQPQHF. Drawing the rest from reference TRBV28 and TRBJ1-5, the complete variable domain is DVKVTQSSRYLVKRTGEKVFLECVQDMDHENMFWYRQDPGLGLRLIYFSYDVKMKEKGDIPEGYSVSREKKERFSLILESASTNQTSMYLCASSLSRGHQPQHFGDGTRLSIL.

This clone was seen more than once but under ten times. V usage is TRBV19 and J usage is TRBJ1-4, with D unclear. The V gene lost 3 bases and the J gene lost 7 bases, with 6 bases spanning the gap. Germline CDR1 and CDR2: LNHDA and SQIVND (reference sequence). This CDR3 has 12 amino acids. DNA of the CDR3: TGTGCCAGTAGTATCGGTCGTGAAAAACTGTTTTTT. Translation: CASSIGREKLFF. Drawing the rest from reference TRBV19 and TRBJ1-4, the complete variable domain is DGGITQSPKYLFRKEGQNVTLSCEQNLNHDAMYWYRQDPGQGLRLIYYSQIVNDFQKGDIAEGYSVSREKKESFPLTVTSAQKNPTAFYLCASSIGREKLFFGSGTQLSVL.

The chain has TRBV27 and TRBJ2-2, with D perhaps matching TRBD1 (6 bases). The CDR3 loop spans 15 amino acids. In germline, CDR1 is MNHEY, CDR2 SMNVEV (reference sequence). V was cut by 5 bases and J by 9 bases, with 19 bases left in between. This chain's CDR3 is CASSPTGLGFRELFF. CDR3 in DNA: TGTGCCAGCAGTCCCACAGGGTTGGGGTTCCGGGAGCTGTTTTTT.

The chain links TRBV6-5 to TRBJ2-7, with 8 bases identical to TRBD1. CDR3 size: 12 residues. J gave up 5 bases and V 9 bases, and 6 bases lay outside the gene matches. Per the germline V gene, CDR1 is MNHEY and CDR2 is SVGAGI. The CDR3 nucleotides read TGTGCCAGTAGACAGGGGAATGACGAGCAGTACTTC. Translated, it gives CASRQGNDEQYF.

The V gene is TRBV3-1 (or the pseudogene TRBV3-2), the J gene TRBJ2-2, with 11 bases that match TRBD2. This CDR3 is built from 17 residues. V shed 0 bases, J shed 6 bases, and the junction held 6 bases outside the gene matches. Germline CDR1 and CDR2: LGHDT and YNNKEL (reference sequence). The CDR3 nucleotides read TGTGCCAGCAGCCAAGATAGTCTAGCGGGGGGATCCGGGGAGCTGTTTTTT. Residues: CASSQDSLAGGSGELFF.

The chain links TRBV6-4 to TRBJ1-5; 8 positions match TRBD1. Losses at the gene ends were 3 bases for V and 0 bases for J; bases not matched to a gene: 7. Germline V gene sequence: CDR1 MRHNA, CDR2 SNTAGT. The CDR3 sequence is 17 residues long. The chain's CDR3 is CASSEGTGSYSNQPQHF. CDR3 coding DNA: TGTGCCAGCAGTGAAGGGACAGGCTCTTATAGCAATCAGCCCCAGCATTTT.

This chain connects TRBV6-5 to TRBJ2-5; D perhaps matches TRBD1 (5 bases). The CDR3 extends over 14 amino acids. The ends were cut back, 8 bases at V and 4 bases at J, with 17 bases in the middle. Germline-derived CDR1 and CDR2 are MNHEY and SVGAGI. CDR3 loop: CASQQDPGRETQYF. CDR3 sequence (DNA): TGTGCCAGCCAACAGGACCCGGGTCGAGAGACCCAGTACTTC.

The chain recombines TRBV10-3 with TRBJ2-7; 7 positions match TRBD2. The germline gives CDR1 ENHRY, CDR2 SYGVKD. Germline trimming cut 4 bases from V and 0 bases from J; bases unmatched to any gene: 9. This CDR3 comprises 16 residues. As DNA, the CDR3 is TGTGCCATCAGTGGAGAGGGAGGGTCCATCTCCTACGAGCAGTACTTC. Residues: CAISGEGGSISYEQYF.

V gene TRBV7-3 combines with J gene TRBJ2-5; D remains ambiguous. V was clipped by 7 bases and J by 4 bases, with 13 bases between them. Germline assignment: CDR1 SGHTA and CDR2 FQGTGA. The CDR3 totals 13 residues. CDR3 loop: CASTPGPGETQYF. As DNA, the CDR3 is TGTGCCAGCACCCCTGGCCCGGGAGAGACCCAGTACTTC.

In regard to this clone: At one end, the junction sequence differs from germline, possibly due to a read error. CDR3 sequence (DNA): TGTGCCAGCAGGGAAGGGACAGGGGCTCAGCAGTTCTTC. Translating gives CASREGTGAQQFF. The chain uses TRBV2 and TRBJ2-1; 10 positions agree with TRBD1. Germline lookup yields CDR1 SNHLY and CDR2 FYNNEI. CDR3 length equals 13 residues.